The T cell receptor beta chain described here comes from a study of T cell responses to AZD1222 COVID-19 vaccine. Study conclusions and caveats: Seropositive AZD1222 recipients at baseline numbered only five or six. Nearly half of spike-specific TCRs reportedly target variant regions that are unmutated in the B.1.351 and B.1.1.7 variants. Spike-spanning, vaccine-associated CD4 TCRs were dominant at 160-218 and 743-854. Repertoires were collected only later (after the peak T cell response had occurred).

Germline assignment: CDR1 MDHEN and CDR2 SYDVKM. The V segment lost 5 bases and the J segment 4 bases; nucleotides outside the gene matches: 9. The CDR3 loop spans 15 amino acids. As for this clone: Its antigen is unknown.

Measured with immunoSEQ multiplex PCR; TCRdb has only the in-frame clones, and not every one. The sample lists about 110,000 clones; approximately 87% were seen once. The sample here was peripheral blood, taken on day 0 of AZD1222 vaccination. The clonotype originates from an adult in good health. This chain connects TRBV28 to TRBJ1-2; the match to TRBD1 covers 8 bases. CDR3 loop: CASSPTGTGSYGYTF. CDR3 bases: TGTGCCAGCAGTCCTACCGGGACAGGAAGCTATGGCTACACCTTC.